This TCR beta chain was recorded in a study of OX40 agonist ivuxolimab in advanced cancers. Looking at the study overall: While on treatment, patients had intravenous ivuxolimab at 0.01 to 10 mg/kg every 2 weeks. Participants averaged about 60 years of age (range roughly 23 to 90) and were under 90% male.

This table comes from immunoSEQ multiplex PCR, and its TCRdb copy is limited to in-frame clones, with some not included. The table records just over 95,000 clones, approximately 85% of them present only once. CDR1 KGHSH and CDR2 LQKENI come from the germline V gene. V shed 5 bases, J shed 6 bases, and the junction held 8 bases outside the gene matches. This CDR3 spans 14 amino acids. This chain joins TRBV18 and TRBJ2-7; 9 nucleotides align to TRBD1. This clonotype was sampled from an adult with an advanced solid tumor such as melanoma, head and neck, liver or kidney cancer. Sequences were derived from CD4+ or CD8+ T cells sorted from blood, sampled in a trial of the OX40 agonist ivuxolimab. The CDR3 DNA reads as TGTGCCAGCTCAGGGACAGGGAAGGATAGCGAGCAGTACTTC. Its translation is CASSGTGKDSEQYF.